This TCR beta chain was observed in a study of beta chain features in type 1 diabetes. Expressed TCRB transcripts were sequenced because the entire RNA isolate underwent reverse transcription. The table came from immunoSEQ multiplex PCR; TCRdb's copy has only in-frame clones and leaves some out. The sample consists of some 500,000 clones, about an eighth of them appearing once. The CDR3 length is 14 residues. V was clipped by 5 bases and J by 8 bases, with 13 bases between them. Germline CDR1 and CDR2: SEHNR and FQNEAQ (reference sequence). The rearrangement links TRBV7-9 to TRBJ1-6; D remains ambiguous. Material: naive CD4+ T cells from blood. The source of this sequence is a woman under 30 in good health. CDR3 amino acids: CASSQVSFDSPLHF. The CDR3 bases are TGTGCCAGCAGCCAGGTCTCGTTTGATTCACCCCTCCACTTT.